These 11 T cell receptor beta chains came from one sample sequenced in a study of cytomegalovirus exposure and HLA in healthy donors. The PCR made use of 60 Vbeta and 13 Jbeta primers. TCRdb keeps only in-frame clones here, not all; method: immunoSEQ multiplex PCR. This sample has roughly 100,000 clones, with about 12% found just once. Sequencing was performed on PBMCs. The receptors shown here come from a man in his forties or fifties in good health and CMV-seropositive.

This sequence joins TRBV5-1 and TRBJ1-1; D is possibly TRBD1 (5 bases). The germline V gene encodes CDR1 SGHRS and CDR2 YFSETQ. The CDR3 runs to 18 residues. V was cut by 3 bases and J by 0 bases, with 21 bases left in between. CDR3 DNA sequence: TGCGCCAGCAGCTGGGCTTCGGGCAGGGCGACAATGAACACTGAAGCTTTCTTT. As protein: CASSWASGRATMNTEAFF.

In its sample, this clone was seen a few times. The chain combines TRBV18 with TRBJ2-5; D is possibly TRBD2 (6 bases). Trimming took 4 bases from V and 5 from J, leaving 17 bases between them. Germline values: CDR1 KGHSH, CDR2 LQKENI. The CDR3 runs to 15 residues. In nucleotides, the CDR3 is TGTGCCAGCTCACGGAGTTCGGGGAGGATGGAGACCCAGTACTTC. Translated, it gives CASSRSSGRMETQYF.

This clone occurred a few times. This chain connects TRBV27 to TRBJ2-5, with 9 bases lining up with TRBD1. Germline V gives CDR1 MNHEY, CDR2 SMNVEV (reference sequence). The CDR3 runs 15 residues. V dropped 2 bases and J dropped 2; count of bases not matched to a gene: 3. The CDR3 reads CASSLLGTGQETQYF. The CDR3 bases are TGTGCCAGCAGTTTACTAGGGACAGGGCAAGAGACCCAGTACTTC.

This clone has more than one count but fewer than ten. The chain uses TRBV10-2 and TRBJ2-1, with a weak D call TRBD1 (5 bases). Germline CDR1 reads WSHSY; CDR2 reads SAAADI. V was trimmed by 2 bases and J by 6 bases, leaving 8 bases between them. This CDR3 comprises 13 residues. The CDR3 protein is CASSETTVNEQFF. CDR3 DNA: TGCGCCAGCAGTGAGACGACAGTCAATGAGCAGTTCTTC.

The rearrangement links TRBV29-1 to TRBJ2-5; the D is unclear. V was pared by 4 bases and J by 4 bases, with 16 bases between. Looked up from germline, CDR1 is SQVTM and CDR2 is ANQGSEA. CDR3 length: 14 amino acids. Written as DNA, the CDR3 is TGCAGCGTTGTCGGTACAGAGTCCCGAGAGACCCAGTACTTC. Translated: CSVVGTESRETQYF.

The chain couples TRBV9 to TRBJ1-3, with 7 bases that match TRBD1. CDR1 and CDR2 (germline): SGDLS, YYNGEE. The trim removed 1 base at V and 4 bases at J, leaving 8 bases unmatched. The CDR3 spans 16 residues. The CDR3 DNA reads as TGTGCCAGCAGCGTAAGGGAGACAGGGCTCGGAAACACCATATATTTT. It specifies CASSVRETGLGNTIYF.

CDR3 loop: CASTAAGTSSSGANVLTF. Here the CDR3 DNA reads TGTGCCAGCACCGCTGCCGGGACTTCCAGCTCTGGGGCCAACGTCCTGACTTTC. The V gene is TRBV28, the J gene TRBJ2-6, with D perhaps matching TRBD2 (6 bases). The CDR3 covers 18 residues. Germline V lookup: CDR1 MDHEN, CDR2 SYDVKM. Trimming cost V 7 bases and J 0 bases, with 19 bases left between them.

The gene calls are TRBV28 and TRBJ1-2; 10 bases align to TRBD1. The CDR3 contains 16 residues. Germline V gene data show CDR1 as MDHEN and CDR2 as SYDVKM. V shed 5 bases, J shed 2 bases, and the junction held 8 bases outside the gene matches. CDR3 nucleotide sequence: TGTGCCAGCAGTCCGTTGACAGGGGGCTCGAACTATGGCTACACCTTC. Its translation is CASSPLTGGSNYGYTF.

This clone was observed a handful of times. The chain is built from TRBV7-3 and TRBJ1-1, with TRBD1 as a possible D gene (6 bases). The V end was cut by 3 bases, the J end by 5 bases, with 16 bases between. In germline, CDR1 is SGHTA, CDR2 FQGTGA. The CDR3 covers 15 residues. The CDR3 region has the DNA TGTGCCAGCAGCTTGAGACAGGAAAGGGGGACTGAAGCTTTCTTT. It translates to CASSLRQERGTEAFF.

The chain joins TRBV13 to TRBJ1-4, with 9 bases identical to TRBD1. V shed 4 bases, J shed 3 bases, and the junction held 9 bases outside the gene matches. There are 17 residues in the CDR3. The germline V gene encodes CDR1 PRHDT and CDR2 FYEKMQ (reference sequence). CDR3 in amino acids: CASSSRGTGRANEKLFF. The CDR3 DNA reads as TGTGCCAGCAGCTCGAGGGGGACAGGGAGAGCTAATGAAAAACTGTTTTTT. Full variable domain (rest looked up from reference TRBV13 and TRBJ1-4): AAGVIQSPRHLIKEKRETATLKCYPIPRHDTVYWYQQGPGQDPQFLISFYEKMQSDKGSIPDRFSAQQFSDYHSELNMSSLELGDSALYFCASSSRGTGRANEKLFFGSGTQLSVL.

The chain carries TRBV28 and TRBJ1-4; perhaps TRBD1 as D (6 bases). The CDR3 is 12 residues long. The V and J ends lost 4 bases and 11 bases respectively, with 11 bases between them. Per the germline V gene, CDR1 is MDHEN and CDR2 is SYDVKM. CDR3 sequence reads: CASSSGGPKLFF. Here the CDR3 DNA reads TGTGCCAGCAGTTCGGGGGGCCCTAAACTGTTTTTT.